This T cell receptor (beta chain) appears in the sequencing data of a study of CD8+CD57+ T cells in acquired aplastic anemia. Study-wide background: Yields of DNA that came from sorted CD4+ and CD8+ cells averaged approximately 3.5 ug. Study observations and caveats: About 30 CD8+ CDR3 sequences occurred in both the patients and the controls. Patients versus controls showed no significant CD8+ Simpson's diversity difference.

In regard to this clonotype: Its antigen is not identified.

Individuals selected for sequencing had exhibited CD8+CD57+ cell expansion on flow cytometry. Each patient had severe acquired aplastic anemia. The template for TCR beta VDJ and CDR3 sequence profiling was genomic DNA. TCRdb re-called the reads through MiXCR, storing one row per CDR3 protein. Among approximately 150,000 distinct CDR3 sequences listed, 60% to 80% were seen once. The ends were cut back, 5 bases at V and 4 bases at J, with 7 bases in the middle. The CDR3 sequence is 12 residues long. Germline lookup yields CDR1 SGHTA and CDR2 FQGNSA. This rearrangement joins TRBV7-2 to TRBJ2-3; D ambiguous. The receptor's source is a human donor with aplastic anemia. Sequencing was performed on sorted CD4+, CD8+, or CD8+CD57+ T cells (not recorded which) from PBMCs. In nucleotides, the CDR3 is TGTGCCAGCAGCCGATATCCAGATACGCAGTATTTT. It yields the protein CASSRYPDTQYF.